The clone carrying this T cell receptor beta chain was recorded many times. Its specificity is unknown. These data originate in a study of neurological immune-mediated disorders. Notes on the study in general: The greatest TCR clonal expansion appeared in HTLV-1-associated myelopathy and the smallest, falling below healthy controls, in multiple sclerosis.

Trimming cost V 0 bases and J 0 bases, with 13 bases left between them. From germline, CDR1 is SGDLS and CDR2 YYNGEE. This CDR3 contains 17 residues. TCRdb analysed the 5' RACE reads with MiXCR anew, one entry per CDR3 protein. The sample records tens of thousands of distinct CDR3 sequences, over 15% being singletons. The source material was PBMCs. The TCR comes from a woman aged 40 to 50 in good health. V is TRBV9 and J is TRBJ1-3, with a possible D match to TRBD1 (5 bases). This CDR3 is CASSVDSGRASGNTIYF. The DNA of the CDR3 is TGTGCCAGCAGCGTAGATTCCGGCAGGGCCTCTGGAAACACCATATATTTT.